Shown below are 10 T cell receptor beta chains from a single sample sequenced in a study of blood T cells in healthy people across ages. Using a J-beta primer mix together with a sample-barcoded 5' primer, a second PCR was run for roughly 6 to 12 cycles. In TCRdb, the 5' RACE reads were re-called with MiXCR into one record per CDR3 protein. The data contain roughly 1.6 million distinct CDR3 sequences, 34% of them singletons. Sequenced: blood. The receptors come from a woman in her thirties in good health.

The rearrangement joins TRBV5-1 to TRBJ2-5; 7 bases are shared with TRBD1. From germline, CDR1 is SGHRS and CDR2 YFSETQ. This CDR3 contains 15 residues. The ends lost 2 bases at V and 0 bases at J; junction bases unmatched: 4. DNA for the CDR3: TGCGCCAGCAGCTTACAGGGACAGAACCAAGAGACCCAGTACTTC. Its protein product is CASSLQGQNQETQYF. The entire variable domain, with the rest obtained from reference TRBV5-1 and TRBJ2-5, is as follows: KAGVTQTPRYLIKTRGQQVTLSCSPISGHRSVSWYQQTPGQGLQFLFEYFSETQRNKGNFPGRFSGRQFSNSRSEMNVSTLELGDSALYLCASSLQGQNQETQYFGPGTRLLVL.

The chain has TRBV30 and TRBJ2-7; 7 positions agree with TRBD1. The germline gives CDR1 GTSNPN, CDR2 SVGIG (reference sequence). The junction had 2 bases not matched to a gene; V was cut back by 3 bases and J by 3 bases. The CDR3 runs to 12 residues. The CDR3 loop is CAWSTGVYEQYF. CDR3 in DNA: TGTGCCTGGAGCACAGGGGTCTACGAGCAGTACTTC.

This clonotype was observed a single time. V is TRBV29-1 and J is TRBJ1-1, with D perhaps TRBD1 (5 bases). Trimming took 3 bases from V and 6 from J, leaving 17 bases between them. This CDR3 is built from 14 residues. Germline CDR1 reads SQVTM; CDR2 reads ANQGSEA. CDR3 coding DNA: TGCAGCGTTGAGAAGGGGACGGGGTACTCTGAAGCTTTCTTT. This translates into CSVEKGTGYSEAFF. The full variable domain, with the rest looked up from reference TRBV29-1 and TRBJ1-1, is SAVISQKPSRDICQRGTSLTIQCQVDSQVTMMFWYRQQPGQSLTLIATANQGSEATYESGFVIDKFPISRPNLTFSTLTVSNMSPEDSSIYLCSVEKGTGYSEAFFGQGTRLTVV.

This chain connects TRBV10-3 to TRBJ2-1, with 10 bases lining up with TRBD2. The CDR3 extends over 15 amino acids. The germline gives CDR1 ENHRY, CDR2 SYGVKD. With V trimmed by 4 bases and J by 8 bases, 8 bases remained unmatched. The CDR3 region has the DNA TGTGCCATCAGTGGAAAAGCGGGAGGGCCGGATGAGCAGTTCTTC. It encodes CAISGKAGGPDEQFF.

This clonotype was seen ten or more times. The genes are TRBV27 and TRBJ2-5; a possible D gene is TRBD2 (5 bases). This CDR3 contains 15 residues. Germline CDR1 MNHEY, CDR2 SMNVEV (reference sequence). Trimming cost V 3 bases and J 0 bases, with 11 bases left between them. CDR3: CASSFFSGNQETQYF. Here the CDR3 DNA reads TGTGCCAGCAGTTTCTTCAGCGGAAACCAAGAGACCCAGTACTTC.

The CDR3 protein is CASTALAGGLNEQFF. Written as DNA, the CDR3 is TGTGCCAGCACCGCGTTGGCGGGGGGATTAAATGAGCAGTTCTTC. The chain recombines TRBV6-5 with TRBJ2-1; 8 bases agree with TRBD2. The V gene's germline CDR1 is MNHEY and CDR2 SVGAGI. Germline trimming cut 7 bases from V and 7 bases from J; bases unmatched to any gene: 12. CDR3 size: 15 residues.

This clonotype has just a few counts. The chain is built from TRBV9 and TRBJ2-5, with 9 bases lining up with TRBD1. There are 14 residues in the CDR3. From germline, CDR1 is SGDLS and CDR2 YYNGEE. The ends lost 3 bases at V and 11 bases at J; junction bases unmatched: 11. Here the CDR3 reads CASSADRGNEKQYF. The CDR3 coding sequence is TGTGCCAGCAGCGCGGACAGGGGAAACGAAAAGCAGTACTTC.

This clonotype appeared a few times. The chain employs TRBV20-1 and TRBJ2-7, with TRBD1 matching over 9 bases. Germline V gives CDR1 DFQATT, CDR2 SNEGSKA (reference sequence). The CDR3 extends over 12 amino acids. Trimming at V came to 5 bases and at J to 7 bases, leaving 6 bases not matched to a gene. The CDR3 bases are TGCAGTGCTTGGGACAGGGAGAGGGAGCAGTACTTC. This encodes CSAWDREREQYF.

J is TRBJ2-1 and V is TRBV7-3, with D possibly matching TRBD2 (7 bases). Trimming removed 5 bases from V and 6 bases from J, with 14 bases in between. CDR1 is SGHTA and CDR2 is FQGTGA in the germline V gene. This CDR3 contains 14 residues. The CDR3 region is CASSTGGGGNEQFF. The CDR3 nucleotides read TGTGCCAGCAGCACTGGGGGGGGCGGCAATGAGCAGTTCTTC.

The rearrangement links TRBV15 to TRBJ2-7, with 7 nucleotides matching TRBD1. This CDR3 is 14 amino acids long. The germline V gene encodes CDR1 LNHNV and CDR2 YYDKDF (reference sequence). After removal of 8 bases from V and 4 bases from J, the junction contained 11 bases not matched to a gene. The CDR3 sequence is CATGRQGSGYEQYF. The CDR3 nucleotides are TGTGCCACCGGAAGACAGGGCTCTGGGTACGAGCAGTACTTC.